This entry features one T cell receptor (beta chain) sequence. The antigen is undetermined. The data were taken from a study of blood T cells in healthy people across ages. Study-wide findings and caveats: Changes in expanded clonotypes were possibly confounded, as the CMV status of donors was unknown. PBMCs that were unsorted prevented a conclusive naive versus antigen-experienced comparison.

CDR1 and CDR2 (germline): SGHTA, FQGNSA. CDR3 length equals 14 residues. A second 7 to 11 cycle PCR used barcoded and J-beta primers. One entry per CDR3 protein, called by TCRdb with MiXCR from the 5' RACE reads. Here the sample spans some 1.8 million distinct CDR3 sequences, about two fifths being singletons. This chain joins TRBV7-2 and TRBJ2-5, with D unclear. The J call may be faulty, since TRBJ2-7 better matches the DNA end. This sequence originates from a human donor in good health. Input material: blood. The CDR3 sequence: CASSLDPLFHEQYF. Here the CDR3 DNA reads TGTGCCAGCAGCTTAGACCCCCTGTTCCACGAGCAGTACTTC.